The clone carrying this T cell receptor beta chain was seen more than once but under ten times. Using unique molecular identifiers, the investigators prepared the TCRbeta library. Via MiXCR, TCRdb re-called the PCR reads, giving one row per CDR3 protein. Of some 500,000 distinct CDR3 sequences in the sample, roughly 18% were seen once. The data are from a study of T-cell reconstitution after alpha-beta-depleted transplantation in children. The clonotype comes from a human donor who donated a stem cell graft to a child with acute lymphoblastic leukemia. This specimen consisted of PBMCs from the stem cell graft donor, obtained from the stem cell graft.

The CDR3 spells CSAKAVAGYEQYF. For the CDR3, the DNA is TGCAGTGCTAAAGCCGTAGCGGGGTACGAGCAGTACTTC. The chain couples TRBV20-1 to TRBJ2-7, with 8 bases lining up with TRBD2. The germline CDR1 and CDR2 sequences are DFQATT and SNEGSKA (reference sequence). The CDR3 extends over 13 amino acids. The V and J ends lost 4 bases and 4 bases, in that order; junction bases with no gene match: 6.